These 3 T cell receptor beta chains originate from one sample sequenced in a study of cytomegalovirus exposure and HLA in healthy donors. The PCR made use of 60 Vbeta and 13 Jbeta primers. The table came from immunoSEQ multiplex PCR; TCRdb's copy has only in-frame clones and leaves some out. The data contain under 150,000 clones, approximately 80% of them singletons. Sequencing was carried out using PBMCs. The receptors originated from a man aged 18-30 years in good health and CMV-seronegative.

V is TRBV11-2 and J is TRBJ1-2; TRBD1 agrees at 11 bases. Germline V lookup: CDR1 SGHAT, CDR2 FQNNGV. The CDR3 loop spans 16 amino acids. V lost 4 bases, J lost 4 bases, and 8 bases stayed unmatched. The CDR3 loop reads CASSSPGTGGSYGYTF. The CDR3 coding sequence is TGTGCCAGCAGCTCTCCCGGGACAGGGGGTAGCTATGGCTACACCTTC.

The chain couples TRBV5-6 to TRBJ2-4; a possible D gene is TRBD1 (5 bases). In germline, CDR1 is SGHDT, CDR2 YYEEEE. V lost 4 bases and J 2 bases, leaving 16 bases between the germline ends. This CDR3 contains 16 residues. As DNA, the CDR3 is TGTGCCAGCAGCCCCCGGATGGACACTTCCAAAAACATTCAGTACTTC. Encoded protein: CASSPRMDTSKNIQYF.

The J gene is TRBJ2-7, the V gene TRBV5-1; 8 nucleotides match TRBD1. The CDR3 spans 14 residues. V dropped 5 bases and J dropped 0; count of bases not matched to a gene: 4. Germline V gives CDR1 SGHRS, CDR2 YFSETQ. This chain's CDR3 is CASRGQVTSYEQYF. The CDR3 DNA is TGCGCCAGCAGGGGACAGGTTACCTCCTACGAGCAGTACTTC.